A single TCR beta chain is shown here with its context. Antigen specificity is unknown. The protocol was immunoSEQ multiplex PCR, while the TCRdb copy is restricted to in-frame clones and leaves out a portion. This table holds some 350,000 clones, about 90% found once. The data were obtained in a study of cytomegalovirus exposure and HLA in healthy donors. CDR1 SGHNT and CDR2 YENEEA come from the germline V gene. The ends lost 5 bases at V and 10 bases at J; junction bases unmatched: 4. CDR3 size: 12 residues. Study-wide results and limits: The classifier, whose performance was assessed in both the original and validation cohorts, reportedly diagnosed cytomegalovirus status with high specificity and sensitivity.

Sequencing was done on a sample of PBMCs. V and J are TRBV11-3 and TRBJ1-1, with 10 bases lining up with TRBD1. This receptor was identified in a woman in her thirties in good health and CMV-seropositive. CDR3 protein: CASSLGQGGAFF. The CDR3 DNA reads as TGTGCCAGCAGCCTAGGACAGGGGGGAGCTTTCTTT.